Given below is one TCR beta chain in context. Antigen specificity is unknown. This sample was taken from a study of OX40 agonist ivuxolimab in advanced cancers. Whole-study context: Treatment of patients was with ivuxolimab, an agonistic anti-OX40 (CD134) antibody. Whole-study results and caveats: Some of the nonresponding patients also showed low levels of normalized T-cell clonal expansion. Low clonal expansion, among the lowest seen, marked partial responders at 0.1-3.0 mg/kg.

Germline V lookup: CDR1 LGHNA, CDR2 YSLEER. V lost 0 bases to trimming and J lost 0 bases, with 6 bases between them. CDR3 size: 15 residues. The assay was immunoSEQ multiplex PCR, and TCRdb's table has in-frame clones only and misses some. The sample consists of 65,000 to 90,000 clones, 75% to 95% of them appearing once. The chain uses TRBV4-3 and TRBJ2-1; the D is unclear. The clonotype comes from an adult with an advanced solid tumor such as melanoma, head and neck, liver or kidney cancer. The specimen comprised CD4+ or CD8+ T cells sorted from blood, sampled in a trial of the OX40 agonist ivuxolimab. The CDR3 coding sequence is TGCGCCAGCAGCCAAGATGGCAGCTCCTACAATGAGCAGTTCTTC. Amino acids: CASSQDGSSYNEQFF.